The clone carrying this T cell receptor beta chain was observed a handful of times. As yet, its antigen is unknown. The data are from a study of cytomegalovirus exposure and HLA in healthy donors. Study results and caveats: There were reportedly fewer N-insertions in an Asian-associated ancestry cluster than the roughly 670-donor mean, in a later analysis. Among TCR beta chains, those listed as cytomegalovirus-associated numbered about 150.

Both 60 Vbeta primers and 13 Jbeta primers went into the PCR. The method was immunoSEQ multiplex PCR; TCRdb's version includes in-frame clones alone and lacks a portion of them. The data show some 41,000 clones, 51% seen once. Germline V gene lookup returns CDR1 MDHEN and CDR2 SYDVKM. This CDR3 is 14 amino acids long. V was clipped by 2 bases and J by 1 base; unmatched bases: 0. The receptor's source is a man aged 55 to 69 in good health and CMV-seronegative. Specimen: PBMCs. This chain joins TRBV28 and TRBJ2-7; 9 nucleotides line up with TRBD2. The CDR3 sequence is CASSLLAGSYEQYF. The CDR3 DNA sequence: TGTGCCAGCAGTTTACTAGCGGGGTCCTACGAGCAGTACTTC.